What follows are 13 T cell receptor beta chains derived from one specimen sequenced in a study of blood T cell repertoires in COVID-19. Sequenced by immunoSEQ multiplex PCR; TCRdb stores in-frame clones only, minus some. The sample records around 190,000 clones, approximately 84% being singletons. Sequencing was carried out using PBMCs or T cells enriched from blood (not recorded which). The receptors derive from a woman in her twenties or thirties who had recovered from COVID-19.

This clone was observed a single time. The gene calls are TRBV30 and TRBJ2-3; D possibly corresponds to TRBD2 (5 bases). The CDR3 has 17 residues. Germline-derived CDR1 and CDR2 are GTSNPN and SVGIG (reference sequence). V was clipped by 0 bases and J by 2 bases, with 18 bases between them. The CDR3 sequence: CAWSVIGPGFVTDTQYF. CDR3 DNA sequence: TGTGCCTGGAGTGTAATAGGGCCGGGGTTTGTCACAGATACGCAGTATTTT.

The chain is built from TRBV19 and TRBJ1-2, with TRBD1 identical over 8 bases. The V gene end was trimmed by 9 bases and the J gene end by 5 bases; junction bases not matched to a gene: 11. Germline assignment: CDR1 LNHDA and CDR2 SQIVND (reference sequence). The CDR3 is 14 amino acids. CDR3: CASFPGQVSYGYTF. The CDR3 bases are TGTGCCAGCTTTCCGGGACAGGTCTCGTATGGCTACACCTTC.

This clone was detected only a few times. CDR3 residues: CASSSLTGGNTEAFF. DNA for the CDR3: TGTGCCAGCAGTTCCTTGACAGGGGGGAACACTGAAGCTTTCTTT. The chain carries TRBV6-5 and TRBJ1-1, with 9 bases fitting TRBD1. The CDR3 runs 15 residues. In germline, CDR1 is MNHEY, CDR2 SVGAGI. The junction had 4 bases not matched to a gene; V was cut back by 4 bases and J by 1 base.

Comments on this clone: Germline and junction disagree at one end, which may indicate a read error. The J gene is TRBJ2-2, the V gene TRBV7-3; D is possibly TRBD1 (5 bases). This CDR3 region has 15 residues. CDR1 and CDR2 from the germline V gene are SGHTA and FQGTGA. The CDR3 loop reads CASSLQGQNPGELFF. CDR3 nucleotides: TGTGCCAGCAGCTTACAGGGCCAGAACCCCGGGGAGCTGTTTTTT.

The V call is TRBV19, the J call TRBJ1-4, with TRBD1 identical over 10 bases. The CDR3 spans 13 residues. Looked up from germline, CDR1 is LNHDA and CDR2 is SQIVND (reference sequence). V shed 6 bases, J shed 8 bases, and the junction held 3 bases outside the gene matches. The CDR3 reads CASRTGGAEKLFF. CDR3 DNA: TGTGCCAGTAGGACAGGGGGCGCCGAAAAACTGTTTTTT. The whole variable domain, filled in from reference TRBV19 and TRBJ1-4, reads DGGITQSPKYLFRKEGQNVTLSCEQNLNHDAMYWYRQDPGQGLRLIYYSQIVNDFQKGDIAEGYSVSREKKESFPLTVTSAQKNPTAFYLCASRTGGAEKLFFGSGTQLSVL.

The V and J genes are TRBV27 and TRBJ2-4; D remains unclear. V lost 0 bases and J lost 0, with 3 bases in between. The V gene's germline CDR1 is MNHEY and CDR2 SMNVEV (reference sequence). The CDR3 runs 14 residues. The CDR3 DNA is TGTGCCAGCAGTTTATCCATAGCCAAAAACATTCAGTACTTC. Protein sequence: CASSLSIAKNIQYF.

The chain has TRBV4-2 and TRBJ2-1; 7 bases agree with TRBD2. The CDR3 consists of 17 residues. Losses at the gene ends were 3 bases for V and 2 bases for J; bases not matched to a gene: 10. CDR1 and CDR2 (germline): LGHNA, YNFKEQ. As DNA, the CDR3 is TGTGCCAGCAGCCAGGGGAGAGCGGGGTTGGCCTACAATGAGCAGTTCTTC. Translated, it gives CASSQGRAGLAYNEQFF.

V gene TRBV7-9 combines with J gene TRBJ1-1; D is possibly TRBD1 (5 bases). Between the trimmed V and J ends, which lost 1 base and 4 bases, there was a span of 13 bases. The CDR3 covers 15 residues. Per the germline V gene, CDR1 is SEHNR and CDR2 is FQNEAQ (reference sequence). Written as DNA, the CDR3 is TGTGCCAGCAGCTTAGGGACACCCCGCGGCACTGAAGCTTTCTTT. Translated, it gives CASSLGTPRGTEAFF.

The chain employs TRBV29-1 and TRBJ1-1; tentatively, D is TRBD1 (5 bases). In germline, CDR1 is SQVTM, CDR2 ANQGSEA. V lost 6 bases and J lost 4, with 15 bases in between. This CDR3 spans 13 amino acids. Here the CDR3 reads CSVEGPKGTEAFF. CDR3 DNA sequence: TGCAGCGTGGAGGGACCCAAGGGCACTGAAGCTTTCTTT.

This chain joins TRBV5-4 and TRBJ1-4; weak D call: TRBD1 (5 bases). Germline CDR1 and CDR2: SGHNT and YYREEE (reference sequence). Trimming took off 2 bases at V and 0 bases at J, with 17 bases between the two ends. The CDR3 has 18 residues. Here the CDR3 reads CASSFKIRQITTNEKLFF. CDR3 bases: TGTGCCAGCAGCTTTAAAATAAGACAGATTACAACTAATGAAAAACTGTTTTTT. Using reference TRBV5-4 and TRBJ1-4 for the parts outside the CDR3, the full variable domain is ETGVTQSPTHLIKTRGQQVTLRCSSQSGHNTVSWYQQALGQGPQFIFQYYREEENGRGNFPPRFSGLQFPNYSSELNVNALELDDSALYLCASSFKIRQITTNEKLFFGSGTQLSVL.

The chain carries TRBV6-5 and TRBJ2-7; 7 positions match TRBD2. The CDR3 runs 15 residues. J was trimmed by 3 bases and V by 5 bases; bases with no gene match: 10. Germline V lookup: CDR1 MNHEY, CDR2 SVGAGI. The CDR3 DNA is TGTGCCAGCAGTCATACGACTAGCAACCTCTACGAGCAGTACTTC. Its translation: CASSHTTSNLYEQYF.

This chain joins TRBV5-8 and TRBJ1-5; D is perhaps TRBD1 (6 bases). Trimming shortened V by 0 bases and J by 4 bases, and 11 bases separated the two germline ends. This CDR3 comprises 15 residues. Looked up from germline, CDR1 is SGHTS and CDR2 is YDEGEE. The CDR3 sequence: CASSLVSGVNQPQHF. The CDR3 DNA is TGTGCCAGCAGCTTGGTATCAGGGGTGAATCAGCCCCAGCATTTT.

The V gene is TRBV2, the J gene TRBJ1-5; tentative D call: TRBD1 (5 bases). This CDR3 region has 13 residues. From germline, CDR1 is SNHLY and CDR2 FYNNEI. Trimming took off 3 bases at V and 9 bases at J, with 12 bases between the two ends. The CDR3 loop reads CASSDQTDRPQHF. The CDR3 DNA reads as TGTGCCAGCAGTGATCAGACCGACAGGCCCCAGCATTTT.